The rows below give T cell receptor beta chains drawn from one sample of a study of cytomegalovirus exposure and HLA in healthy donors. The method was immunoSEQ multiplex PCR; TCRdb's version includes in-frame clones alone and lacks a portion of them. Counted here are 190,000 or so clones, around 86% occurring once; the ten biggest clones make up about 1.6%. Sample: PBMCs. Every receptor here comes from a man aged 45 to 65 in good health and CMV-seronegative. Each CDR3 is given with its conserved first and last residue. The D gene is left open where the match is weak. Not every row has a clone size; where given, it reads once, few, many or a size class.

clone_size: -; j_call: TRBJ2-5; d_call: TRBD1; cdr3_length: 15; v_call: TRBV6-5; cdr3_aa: CASSSDRGYTETQYF; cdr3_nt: TGTGCCAGCAGCTCCGACAGGGGGTACACAGAGACCCAGTACTTC
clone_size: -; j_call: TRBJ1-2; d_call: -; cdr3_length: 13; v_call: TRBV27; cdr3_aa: CASSRTGFYGYTF; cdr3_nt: TGTGCCAGCAGTCGTACAGGATTTTATGGCTACACCTTC
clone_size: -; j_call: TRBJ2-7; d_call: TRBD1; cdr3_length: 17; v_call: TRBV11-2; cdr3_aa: CASSYPRGTGAGYEQYF; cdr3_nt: TGTGCCAGCAGCTATCCCCGGGGGACAGGGGCGGGGTACGAGCAGTACTTC
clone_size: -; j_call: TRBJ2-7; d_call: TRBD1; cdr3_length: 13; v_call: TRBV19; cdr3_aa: CASGDSPTYEQYF; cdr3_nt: TGTGCCAGTGGGGACAGTCCGACCTACGAGCAGTACTTC
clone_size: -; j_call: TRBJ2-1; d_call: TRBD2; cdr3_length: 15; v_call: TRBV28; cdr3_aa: CASGLAGKGDNEQFF; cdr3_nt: TGTGCCAGCGGACTAGCGGGAAAAGGTGACAATGAGCAGTTCTTC
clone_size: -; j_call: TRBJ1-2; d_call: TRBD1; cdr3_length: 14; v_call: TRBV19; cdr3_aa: CASRGTGGSYGYTF; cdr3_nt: TGTGCCAGTAGGGGAACAGGGGGCAGCTATGGCTACACCTTC
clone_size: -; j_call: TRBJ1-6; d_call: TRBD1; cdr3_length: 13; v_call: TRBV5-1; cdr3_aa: CASSLGQGSPLHF; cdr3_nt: TGCGCCAGCAGTTTGGGACAGGGCTCACCCCTCCACTTT
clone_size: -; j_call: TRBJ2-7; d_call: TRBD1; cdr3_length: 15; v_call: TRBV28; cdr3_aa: CASSHGAGGTFEQYF; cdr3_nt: TGTGCCAGCAGCCATGGGGCAGGGGGCACCTTTGAGCAGTACTTC
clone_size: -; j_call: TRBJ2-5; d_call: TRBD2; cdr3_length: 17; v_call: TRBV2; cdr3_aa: CASRQVGVTSGRETQYF; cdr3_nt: TGTGCCAGCAGACAAGTTGGTGTGACTAGCGGGAGGGAGACCCAGTACTTC
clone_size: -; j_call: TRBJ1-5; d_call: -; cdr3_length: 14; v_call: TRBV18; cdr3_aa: CASSPQAEDQPQHF; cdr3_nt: TGTGCCAGCTCGCCTCAGGCGGAGGATCAGCCCCAGCATTTT
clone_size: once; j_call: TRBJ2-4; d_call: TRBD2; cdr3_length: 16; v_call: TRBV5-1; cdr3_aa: CASSLAGGSTKNIQYF; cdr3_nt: TGCGCCAGCAGCTTGGCGGGGGGGAGTACCAAAAACATTCAGTACTTC
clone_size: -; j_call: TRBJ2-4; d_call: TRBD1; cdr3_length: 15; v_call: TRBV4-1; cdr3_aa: CASSRGQGGSNIQYF; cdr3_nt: TGCGCCAGCAGCCGGGGACAGGGGGGATCAAACATTCAGTACTTC
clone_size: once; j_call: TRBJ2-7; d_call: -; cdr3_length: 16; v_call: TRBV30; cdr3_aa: CAWRIAGGFGSYEQYF; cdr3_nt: TGTGCCTGGAGAATCGCTGGAGGGTTTGGCTCCTACGAGCAGTACTTC
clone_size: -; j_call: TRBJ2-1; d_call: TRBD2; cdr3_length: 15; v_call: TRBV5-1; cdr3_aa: CASSLGGEGYNEQFF; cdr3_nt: TGCGCCAGCAGCTTGGGAGGGGAGGGCTACAATGAGCAGTTCTTC
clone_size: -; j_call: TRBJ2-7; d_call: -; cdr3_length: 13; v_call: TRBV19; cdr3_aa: CASRPPGVYEQYF; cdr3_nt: TGTGCCAGTAGGCCTCCGGGAGTCTACGAGCAGTACTTC
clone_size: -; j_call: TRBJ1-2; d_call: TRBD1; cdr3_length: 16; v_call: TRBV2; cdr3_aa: CASRDRATQVTYGYTF; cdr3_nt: TGTGCCAGCAGGGACAGGGCCACCCAGGTCACCTATGGCTACACCTTC
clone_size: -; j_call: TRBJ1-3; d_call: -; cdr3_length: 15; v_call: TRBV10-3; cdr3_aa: CAISGQGGPGNTIYF; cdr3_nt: TGTGCCATCAGTGGTCAAGGGGGACCTGGAAACACCATATATTTT
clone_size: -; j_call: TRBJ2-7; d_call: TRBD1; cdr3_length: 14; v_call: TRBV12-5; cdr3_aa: CASSRGDSYYEQYF; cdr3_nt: TGTGCTAGTTCCAGAGGGGACAGCTACTACGAGCAGTACTTC
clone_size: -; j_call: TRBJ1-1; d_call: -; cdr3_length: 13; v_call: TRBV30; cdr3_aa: CAWSLRQDTEAFF; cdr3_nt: TGTGCCTGGAGTCTTAGACAGGACACTGAAGCTTTCTTT
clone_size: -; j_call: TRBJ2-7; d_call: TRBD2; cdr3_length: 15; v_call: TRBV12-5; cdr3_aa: CASAEGVAGVNEQYF; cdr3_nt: TGTGCTAGTGCAGAAGGAGTAGCGGGGGTGAACGAGCAGTACTTC
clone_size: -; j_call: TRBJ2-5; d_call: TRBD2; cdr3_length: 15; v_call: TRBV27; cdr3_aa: CASSLRLALQETQYF; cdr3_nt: TGTGCCAGCAGTCTAAGACTAGCGCTGCAAGAGACCCAGTACTTC
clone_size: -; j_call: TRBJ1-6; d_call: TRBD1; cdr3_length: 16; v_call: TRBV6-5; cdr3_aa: CASSYRDRGPNSPLHF; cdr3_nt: TGTGCCAGCAGCTACCGGGACAGGGGGCCAAATTCACCCCTCCACTTT
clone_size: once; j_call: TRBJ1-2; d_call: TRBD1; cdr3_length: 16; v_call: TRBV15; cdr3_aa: CATSRTGTGSPDGYTF; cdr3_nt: TGTGCCACCAGCAGGACTGGGACAGGCAGCCCAGACGGCTACACCTTC
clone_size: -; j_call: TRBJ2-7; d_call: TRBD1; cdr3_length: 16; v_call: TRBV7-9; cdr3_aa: CASSPEPGQDSYEQYF; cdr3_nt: TGTGCCAGCAGCCCTGAACCGGGACAGGACTCCTACGAGCAGTACTTC
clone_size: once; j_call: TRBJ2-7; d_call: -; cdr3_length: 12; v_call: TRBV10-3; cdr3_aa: CATVGGAHEQYF; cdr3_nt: TGTGCCACTGTAGGGGGGGCCCACGAGCAGTACTTC
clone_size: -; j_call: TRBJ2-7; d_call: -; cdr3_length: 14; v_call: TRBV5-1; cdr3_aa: CASSFSTSSYEQYF; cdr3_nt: TGCGCCAGCAGCTTTTCGACTAGCTCCTACGAGCAGTACTTC
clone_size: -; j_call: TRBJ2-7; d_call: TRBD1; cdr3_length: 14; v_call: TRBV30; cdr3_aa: CAWSVGDSYYEQYF; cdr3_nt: TGTGCCTGGAGTGTAGGGGACAGTTACTACGAGCAGTACTTC